Below, one T cell receptor beta chain is given with its context. Its antigen is not yet known. Nothing much larger sits one base from this clone, and base qualities are not available. The immunoSEQ Assay, a bias-controlled multiplex PCR, was used to amplify TCRbeta CDR3 regions from genomic DNA. As for the authors' bioinformatics: Within the assay, amplification of reference gene primers was used to estimate how many nucleated cells each sample contained. To quantify the absolute abundance of each unique TCRbeta CDR3 rearrangement, sequence reads were collapsed and filtered. For each sample, productive Simpson clonality was calculated as the square root of Simpson's diversity index over productive rearrangements. TCRdb limited this immuneACCESS table to in-frame rearrangements with V and J called. A share of clones is missing; checked studies link under half to unresolved V genes, and the rest is unexplained. That table is the source of V, J and clone size, and D and trimming were worked out from the DNA. Here the sample has nearly 110,000 clones; around 78% occur a single time. Under 8% of the sample is taken by the ten largest.

This specimen belongs to a study of blood T cell repertoires in COVID-19 (TCRdb year 2020). As for the study more broadly: The collaborator samples originated in the United States, Italy and Spain and spanned the acute and convalescent phases of COVID-19. The sample metadata nearly always contained a de-identified subject ID, COVID-19 status, age in years and sex. Samples came from the ongoing ImmuneRACE study (first 160 participants) plus 1,254 subjects from 6 global collaborators. Subjects who had been exposed to COVID-19, were actively infected with it, or had recovered from it provided the deeply sampled blood TCRbeta repertoires that made up the dataset. The repertoires were released in a freely available public database meant as a resource for research on the immune response to SARS-CoV-2. The material from the prospective study consisted of cDNA or gDNA derived from T cells, B-cell-depleted T cells, or PBMCs. HLA class I and class II types, where available, came from metadata supplied by the sample provider rather than from assay-based typing.

Taken from the germline V gene, the CDR1 and CDR2 loops are SGDLS and YYNGEE. Trimmed from V: 4 bases; trimmed from J: 3 bases; junction bases lacking a gene match: 7. The CDR3 runs 17 residues from the cysteine to the phenylalanine. The CDR3 DNA has 51 bases and is translated from base 1. The investigation overall reported the following: The quantity of clinical and demographic metadata differed by source and by participant and was supplied without curation.

In Seattle, one collaborating source enrolled patients while the infection was active and tracked those patients longitudinally over the course of disease. Whole blood was collected in K2EDTA tubes by collaborating institutions according to the institutions' own protocols. For TCRbeta analysis, collaborators shipped samples in one of three forms: frozen whole blood, isolated PBMCs, or DNA extracted from either of those sample types. Rearrangement joined TRBV9 to TRBJ2-1; TRBD2 lines up with 13 middle nucleotides. The sample consisted of peripheral blood. This sequence originates from a man older than 75 with COVID-19, enrolled during active disease. The DNA sequence is as follows: TGTGCCAGCAGCTCAAGGACTAGCGGGAGAATCTACAATGAGCAGTTCTTC. This gives the protein CASSSRTSGRIYNEQFF.